This entry features one T cell receptor (beta chain) sequence. The antigen is undetermined. PCR was performed using 60 Vbeta and 13 Jbeta primers. Here immunoSEQ multiplex PCR was the method, and the copy in TCRdb shows in-frame clones only, minus some. The data contain under 200,000 clones, 10% to 15% of them singletons. These data come from a study of cytomegalovirus exposure and HLA in healthy donors. Whole-study findings and limits: Most TCR beta V segments were productive about 87% or about 30% of the time in an earlier analysis.

The germline CDR1 and CDR2 sequences are LNHDA and SQIVND (reference sequence). V shed 5 bases and J shed 7 bases, with 18 bases lying between them. This CDR3 comprises 15 residues. The sequence came from a man between 45 and 60 years old in good health and CMV-seropositive. The chain employs TRBV19 and TRBJ1-5; tentatively, D is TRBD1 (5 bases). The specimen was PBMCs. For the CDR3, the DNA is TGTGCCAGTAGTTCTCACAGACAGATTGCCCAGCCCCAGCATTTT. Protein product: CASSSHRQIAQPQHF.